This T cell receptor beta chain was captured in a study of early T cells in non-severe SARS-CoV-2 infection. This clonotype came up many times. The junction departs from the called germline gene at one end, perhaps through a read error. Unique molecular identifier tags were affixed to discrete cDNA molecules. TCRdb passed the 5' RACE reads through MiXCR, listing each CDR3 protein once. This table holds tens of thousands of distinct CDR3 sequences, about 5.3% found once. Germline lookup yields CDR1 MNHEY and CDR2 SVGEGT. The CDR3 loop spans 21 amino acids. Sequencing was performed on whole blood, taken at baseline. V usage is TRBV6-2 or TRBV6-3 and J usage is TRBJ2-3, with TRBD1 matching over 9 bases. The clonotype comes from an adult who was a healthcare worker with PCR-confirmed SARS-CoV-2 infection or an uninfected control (not recorded which). The CDR3 sequence: CASTYREGQGSIRSRTDTQYF. The CDR3 DNA is TGTGCCAGCACTTACCGAGAAGGACAGGGGAGCATCCGCTCTCGCACAGATACGCAGTATTTT.